The 32 T cell receptor beta chains below come from one sample, sequenced in a study of identical twins. TCRdb re-derived calls from the 5' RACE reads in MiXCR, one entry per CDR3 protein. The repertoire consists of fewer than 500,000 distinct CDR3 sequences, with about 13% occurring once and the leading ten covering about 1%. The same data also contributed to another study, on yellow fever vaccine responses in identical twins.

Sequencing was performed on CD4+ T cells sorted from blood. The receptors shown here come from a woman under 30 in good health.

V is TRBV21-1 and J is TRBJ2-2. TRBV21-1 is an annotated pseudogene. This CDR3 region has 14 residues. The CDR3 sequence: CASSKPPNTGELFF. The CDR3 nucleotides are TGTGCCAGCAGCAAACCCCCGAACACCGGGGAGCTGTTTTTT.

This clonotype was detected a few times. The V gene is TRBV3-1, the J gene TRBJ2-5; 8 bases agree with TRBD1. Trimming took 1 base from V and 4 from J; bases not matched to a gene: 5. The CDR3 has 15 residues. Germline CDR1 and CDR2: LGHDT and YNNKEL (reference sequence). CDR3 DNA sequence: TGTGCCAGCAGCCAAGCGGCAGGGGGCGCAGAGACCCAGTACTTC. This sequence encodes CASSQAAGGAETQYF.

Ten or more counts support this clonotype. This chain links TRBV20-1 with TRBJ2-5; D call uncertain. Trimming cost V 3 bases and J 5 bases, with 4 bases left between them. This CDR3 is built from 10 residues. The germline gives CDR1 DFQATT, CDR2 SNEGSKA (reference sequence). CDR3 loop: CSARSETQYF. The CDR3 DNA reads TGCAGTGCTAGGTCGGAGACCCAGTACTTC.

A remark on this clonotype: Mismatch with germline at one junction end may stem from a read error. The chain uses TRBV20-1 and TRBJ2-5; 14 bases are a match to TRBD2. CDR1 is DFQATT and CDR2 is SNEGSKA in the germline V gene (reference sequence). This CDR3 is 17 amino acids long. CDR3 DNA sequence: TGCTGTGCTAGAGGACCGGGGACTAGCGGGAGTGTAGAGACCCAGTACTTC. Its translation is CCARGPGTSGSVETQYF.

CDR3 sequence (DNA): TGTGCCAGCAGGGCGGGACAAATGTCCTACGAGCAGTACTTC. Protein: CASRAGQMSYEQYF. This chain joins TRBV27 and TRBJ2-7; D tentatively reads TRBD1 or TRBD2 (6 bases each). V lost 6 bases and J lost 1, with 13 bases in between. Germline V CDR1 and CDR2: MNHEY, SMNVEV (reference sequence). This CDR3 is 14 amino acids long.

V is TRBV25-1 and J is TRBJ2-5, with no clear D. Germline-derived CDR1 and CDR2 are MGHDK and SYGVNS. This CDR3 comprises 19 residues. V was shortened by 3 bases and J by 2 bases, with 25 bases between the two germline ends. CDR3 sequence (DNA): TGTGCCAGCAGTGACCCTACGCCTCGGAATCCCGAAGGGCAAGAGACCCAGTACTTC. Translated: CASSDPTPRNPEGQETQYF.

J is TRBJ2-5 and V is TRBV7-2; 10 bases map to TRBD2. CDR3 length equals 14 residues. V lost 2 bases, J lost 3 bases, and 0 bases stayed unmatched. Per the germline V gene, CDR1 is SGHTA and CDR2 is FQGNSA. CDR3 region: CASSLSGGEETQYF. The CDR3 DNA follows: TGTGCCAGCAGCTTAAGCGGGGGGGAAGAGACCCAGTACTTC.

This clonotype appeared a few times. The V gene is TRBV2, the J gene TRBJ2-7; TRBD2 is a possible D gene (6 bases). The CDR3 covers 14 residues. Trimming removed 6 bases at V and 7 bases at J, with 19 bases between. Germline V gives CDR1 SNHLY, CDR2 FYNNEI. CDR3 amino acids: CASRELSRAGEQYF. The CDR3 coding sequence is TGTGCCAGCAGGGAATTATCCCGGGCGGGAGAGCAGTACTTC.

This clonotype was detected a few times. This chain links TRBV29-1 with TRBJ2-7; 9 bases match TRBD1. CDR3 length equals 13 residues. With V trimmed by 3 bases and J by 5 bases, 5 bases remained unmatched. Per the germline V gene, CDR1 is SQVTM and CDR2 is ANQGSEA. CDR3 sequence reads: CSVEDRGSDEQYF. In nucleotides, the CDR3 is TGCAGCGTTGAGGACAGGGGTTCGGACGAGCAGTACTTC.

This clonotype has only a few counts. The rearrangement uses TRBV6-5 and TRBJ2-5; D remains unclear. The CDR3 extends over 14 amino acids. Germline loops: CDR1 MNHEY, CDR2 SVGAGI. V lost 0 bases to trimming and J lost 4 bases, with 9 bases between them. This chain's CDR3 is CASSYSRQRETQYF. CDR3 DNA: TGTGCCAGCAGTTACTCTAGGCAGAGAGAGACCCAGTACTTC.

The chain is built from TRBV10-2 and TRBJ2-1, with 7 bases aligning to TRBD1. Trimming removed 3 bases from V and 1 base from J; junction bases left unmatched: 3. CDR3 size: 15 residues. Germline V lookup: CDR1 WSHSY, CDR2 SAAADI. In nucleotides, the CDR3 is TGCGCCAGCAGTGAATGGGACAGATCCTACAATGAGCAGTTCTTC. Its translation is CASSEWDRSYNEQFF.

This chain joins TRBV15 and TRBJ1-1; D is unresolved. Deletions cut 1 base from V and 0 bases from J, with 3 bases between. The CDR3 consists of 13 residues. The germline CDR1 and CDR2 sequences are LNHNV and YYDKDF (reference sequence). CDR3 nucleotides: TGTGCCACCAGCAGAGTGCTGAACACTGAAGCTTTCTTT. Amino acids: CATSRVLNTEAFF.

V is TRBV6-2 or TRBV6-3 and J is TRBJ2-2, with D perhaps being TRBD1 or TRBD2 (7 bases each). Trimming took off 8 bases at V and 3 bases at J, with 13 bases between the two ends. CDR3 length equals 14 residues. Germline CDR1 reads MNHEY; CDR2 reads SVGEGT. The CDR3 sequence: CASVGGGHTGELFF. DNA for the CDR3: TGTGCCAGCGTGGGAGGGGGCCACACCGGGGAGCTGTTTTTT.

This sequence joins TRBV30 and TRBJ1-2; 9 nucleotides align to TRBD1. Germline CDR1 is GTSNPN and CDR2 is SVGIG (reference sequence). CDR3 size: 15 residues. Trimming took 2 bases from V and 2 from J; bases not matched to a gene: 6. As DNA, the CDR3 is TGTGCCTGGAGTTTATGGGACAGGGTCAACTATGGCTACACCTTC. Its translation is CAWSLWDRVNYGYTF.

V gene TRBV7-2 combines with J gene TRBJ2-1; perhaps TRBD1 as D (5 bases). CDR3 size: 14 residues. Trimming removed 2 bases at V and 4 bases at J, with 9 bases between. CDR1 is SGHTA, CDR2 FQGNSA, per germline. CDR3 nucleotide sequence: TGTGCCAGCAGCTTAATTCCAGGGTACAATGAGCAGTTCTTC. Translating gives CASSLIPGYNEQFF.

In this sample, this clonotype turned up a few times. This chain joins TRBV12-3 or TRBV12-4 and TRBJ2-7; 8 nucleotides agree with TRBD1. Losses at the gene ends were 6 bases for V and 1 base for J; bases not matched to a gene: 5. The CDR3 totals 14 residues. This chain's CDR3 is CASRMDRVSYEQYF. CDR3 nucleotides: TGTGCCAGCAGGATGGACAGGGTATCCTACGAGCAGTACTTC.

The V gene is TRBV20-1, the J gene TRBJ2-7; maybe TRBD1 (5 bases). The CDR3 length is 14 residues. V dropped 5 bases and J dropped 2 bases, with 16 bases sitting between them. The germline gives CDR1 DFQATT, CDR2 SNEGSKA (reference sequence). The CDR3 spells CSAHTTQGTYEQYF. For the CDR3, the DNA is TGCAGTGCTCACACAACCCAGGGTACCTACGAGCAGTACTTC.

This clonotype was observed a handful of times. The J gene is TRBJ2-5, the V gene TRBV7-8; 10 nucleotides line up with TRBD2. Per the germline V gene, CDR1 is SGHVS and CDR2 is FQNEAQ. V was clipped by 0 bases and J by 2 bases; unmatched bases: 3. The CDR3 extends over 16 amino acids. CDR3 residues: CASSLAALAGQETQYF. The CDR3 DNA reads as TGTGCCAGCAGCTTAGCGGCACTAGCGGGGCAAGAGACCCAGTACTTC.

This clonotype appeared many times. J is TRBJ2-3 and V is TRBV7-8; D not resolved. The CDR3 totals 14 residues. Germline-derived CDR1 and CDR2 are SGHVS and FQNEAQ. The ends were cut back, 4 bases at V and 0 bases at J, with 8 bases in the middle. CDR3 amino acids: CASSSRLSTDTQYF. The CDR3 DNA sequence: TGTGCCAGCAGCTCTCGATTGAGCACAGATACGCAGTATTTT.

This clonotype was seen repeatedly, ten times or more. This chain joins TRBV10-3 and TRBJ1-5, with D hard to call. V was trimmed by 5 bases and J by 5 bases, leaving 10 bases between them. CDR1 is ENHRY, CDR2 SYGVKD, per germline. The CDR3 loop spans 13 amino acids. The CDR3 DNA reads TGTGCCATCAGTATCGCACCAGATCAGCCCCAGCATTTT. Residues: CAISIAPDQPQHF.

The rearrangement links TRBV18 to TRBJ2-3; D remains unclear. Trimming removed 2 bases from V and 4 bases from J, with 7 bases in between. CDR3 size: 13 residues. Germline V gene sequence: CDR1 KGHSH, CDR2 LQKENI. The CDR3 protein is CASSPELSDTQYF. CDR3 nucleotides: TGTGCCAGCTCACCAGAGTTGTCAGATACGCAGTATTTT.

This rearrangement joins TRBV15 to TRBJ2-7, with TRBD1 matching 7 bases. Germline V gene data show CDR1 as LNHNV and CDR2 as YYDKDF (reference sequence). V dropped 1 base and J dropped 6; count of bases not matched to a gene: 6. CDR3 length: 14 residues. The DNA for the CDR3 is TGTGCCACCAGCAGAGTGTCGACAGGGAGCGAGCAGTACTTC. This gives the protein CATSRVSTGSEQYF.

This clonotype was seen at least ten times. J is TRBJ2-5 and V is TRBV4-2, with D possibly TRBD1 on 7 matching bases. Germline-derived CDR1 and CDR2 are LGHNA and YNFKEQ. This CDR3 is 14 amino acids long. The V gene lost 1 base and the J gene lost 3 bases, with 9 bases spanning the gap. The CDR3 DNA follows: TGTGCCAGCAGCCAAGGCGGGACAGAAGAGACCCAGTACTTC. It codes for CASSQGGTEETQYF.

This clonotype occurred a few times. The genes are TRBV27 and TRBJ2-1, with TRBD1 matching 7 bases. Germline values: CDR1 MNHEY, CDR2 SMNVEV (reference sequence). The CDR3 covers 14 residues. The J segment lost 4 bases and the V segment lost 9 bases, leaving 9 bases of the junction unmatched. CDR3 residues: CARPGQNFYNEQFF. The DNA of the CDR3 is TGTGCCAGACCGGGACAGAATTTTTACAATGAGCAGTTCTTC.

The chain links TRBV12-3 or TRBV12-4 to TRBJ1-5, with 10 nucleotides matching TRBD1. V lost 5 bases and J lost 5; bases outside the gene matches: 6. CDR3 length equals 15 residues. Here the CDR3 DNA reads TGTGCCAGCAGTCCTGGGACAGGGGCGTATCAGCCCCAGCATTTT. Its protein is CASSPGTGAYQPQHF.

This clonotype has more than one count but fewer than ten. This chain uses TRBV15 with TRBJ2-5, with 9 bases aligning to TRBD1. Germline-derived CDR1 and CDR2 are LNHNV and YYDKDF (reference sequence). CDR3 size: 17 residues. J lost 2 bases, V lost 3 bases, and 10 bases had no gene match. The CDR3 loop is CATSREPGTGLQETQYF. The CDR3 DNA reads TGTGCCACCAGCAGGGAGCCCGGGACAGGGCTTCAAGAGACCCAGTACTTC.

This clonotype was counted a few times. The chain carries TRBV20-1 and TRBJ2-1, with D perhaps matching TRBD1 (6 bases). V was pared by 6 bases and J by 8 bases, with 20 bases between. The CDR3 is made up of 14 amino acids. CDR1 and CDR2 from the germline V gene are DFQATT and SNEGSKA (reference sequence). CDR3 region: CSAQGTRGVDEQFF. The CDR3 coding sequence is TGCAGTGCCCAGGGGACGAGGGGTGTAGATGAGCAGTTCTTC.

The rearrangement joins TRBV5-1 to TRBJ1-6; D perhaps matches TRBD1 (5 bases). CDR3 size: 16 residues. Germline CDR1 SGHRS, CDR2 YFSETQ. The V end lost 1 base, the J end lost 5 bases, and 13 bases lay between the germline ends. The CDR3 reads CASSLRFGGDNSPLHF. CDR3 nucleotide sequence: TGCGCCAGCAGCTTGCGGTTTGGGGGAGATAATTCACCCCTCCACTTT.

V usage is TRBV24-1 and J usage is TRBJ1-5; 7 positions agree with TRBD1. V shed 6 bases, J shed 5 bases, and the junction held 6 bases outside the gene matches. Per the germline V gene, CDR1 is KGHDR and CDR2 is SFDVKD. The CDR3 contains 14 residues. CDR3 loop: CATSLQGRDQPQHF. In DNA form, the CDR3 reads TGTGCCACCAGTCTACAGGGGAGGGATCAGCCCCAGCATTTT.

This clonotype came up a few times. The V gene is TRBV10-3, the J gene TRBJ2-5; TRBD1 aligns across 9 bases. The V segment lost 8 bases and the J segment 5 bases; nucleotides outside the gene matches: 9. Germline assignment: CDR1 ENHRY and CDR2 SYGVKD. This CDR3 spans 14 amino acids. This chain's CDR3 is CAIGHGQGRETQYF. CDR3 in DNA: TGTGCCATCGGTCATGGACAGGGGCGGGAGACCCAGTACTTC.

A few counts support this clonotype. This chain joins TRBV25-1 and TRBJ2-1; the match to TRBD2 covers 11 bases. The CDR3 has 15 amino acids. The V and J ends lost 4 bases and 5 bases, in that order; junction bases with no gene match: 4. Germline loops: CDR1 MGHDK, CDR2 SYGVNS. The CDR3 protein is CASSVAGGLDNEQFF. In DNA form, the CDR3 reads TGTGCCAGCAGTGTAGCGGGAGGGCTTGACAATGAGCAGTTCTTC.

This clonotype was found many times. The rearrangement links TRBV7-9 to TRBJ2-7; D uncertain. The CDR3 sequence is 12 residues long. Germline values: CDR1 SEHNR, CDR2 FQNEAQ (reference sequence). V was pared by 3 bases and J by 5 bases, with 8 bases between. The CDR3 bases are TGTGCCAGCAGCTTCTCCCCCCACGAGCAGTACTTC. Its translation is CASSFSPHEQYF.